These 10 T cell receptor beta chains were sequenced from one sample in a study of blood T cell repertoires in COVID-19. Measured with immunoSEQ multiplex PCR; TCRdb has only the in-frame clones, and not every one. The table shows 250,000 to 300,000 clones, with approximately 86% occurring only once. The sequenced sample was peripheral blood. These receptors originate from a man younger than 45 with active or convalescent COVID-19.

The genes are TRBV18 and TRBJ2-7, with D hard to call. Between the trimmed V and J ends, which lost 6 bases and 6 bases, there was a span of 15 bases. CDR3 size: 13 residues. In germline, CDR1 is KGHSH, CDR2 LQKENI. The CDR3 sequence is CASSATPGGEQYF. The CDR3 DNA sequence: TGTGCCAGCTCGGCAACACCGGGTGGCGAGCAGTACTTC.

The V call is TRBV6-2 or TRBV6-3, the J call TRBJ2-7; TRBD1 matches 7 bases. This CDR3 has 14 amino acids. The germline gives CDR1 MNHEY, CDR2 SVGEGT. J was trimmed by 0 bases and V by 2 bases; bases with no gene match: 1. The CDR3 region is CASSYAGGSYEQYF. The CDR3 DNA follows: TGTGCCAGCAGTTACGCAGGGGGCTCCTACGAGCAGTACTTC.

The chain links TRBV9 to TRBJ2-5; the D gene is possibly TRBD1 (6 bases). CDR3 length: 14 amino acids. CDR1 and CDR2 (germline): SGDLS, YYNGEE. Trimming removed 0 bases at V and 2 bases at J, with 8 bases between. DNA for the CDR3: TGTGCCAGCAGCGTAGCGACAGGACAAGAGACCCAGTACTTC. Translation gives CASSVATGQETQYF.

The V call is TRBV18, the J call TRBJ1-2; 10 bases fit TRBD1. This CDR3 comprises 15 residues. V lost 2 bases, J lost 7 bases, and 7 bases stayed unmatched. The germline V gene encodes CDR1 KGHSH and CDR2 LQKENI. The CDR3 region is CASSPTEGTGAGYTF. In nucleotides, the CDR3 is TGTGCCAGCTCACCAACAGAAGGGACAGGGGCTGGCTACACCTTC.

The chain recombines TRBV18 with TRBJ2-7; 11 bases are shared with TRBD1. The CDR3 has 16 amino acids. With 2 bases clipped from V and 5 bases from J, the junction kept 8 bases outside the gene matches. Germline CDR1 and CDR2: KGHSH and LQKENI. The CDR3 here is CASSPNRGQGAHEQYF. DNA of the CDR3: TGTGCCAGCTCACCAAACCGTGGACAGGGGGCGCACGAGCAGTACTTC.

V is TRBV9 and J is TRBJ1-2; the D gene is possibly TRBD1 (6 bases). V lost 0 bases and J lost 5, with 8 bases in between. This CDR3 has 13 amino acids. Germline V gene sequence: CDR1 SGDLS, CDR2 YYNGEE. The CDR3 DNA follows: TGTGCCAGCAGCGTAGGACAGGAATATGGCTACACCTTC. Translated: CASSVGQEYGYTF.

This chain connects TRBV19 to TRBJ2-7, with 7 bases lining up with TRBD1. Looked up from germline, CDR1 is LNHDA and CDR2 is SQIVND (reference sequence). V trimming: 4 bases; J trimming: 6 bases; junction bases outside the gene matches: 3. CDR3 length: 12 amino acids. CDR3 region: CASSSDRAEQYF. Written as DNA, the CDR3 is TGTGCCAGTAGTAGCGACAGGGCCGAGCAGTACTTC. Supplemented by reference TRBV19 and TRBJ2-7, the full variable domain reads DGGITQSPKYLFRKEGQNVTLSCEQNLNHDAMYWYRQDPGQGLRLIYYSQIVNDFQKGDIAEGYSVSREKKESFPLTVTSAQKNPTAFYLCASSSDRAEQYFGPGTRLTVT.

This rearrangement joins TRBV5-4 to TRBJ2-1; maybe TRBD1 (6 bases). Looked up from germline, CDR1 is SGHNT and CDR2 is YYREEE (reference sequence). CDR3 size: 13 residues. V dropped 4 bases and J dropped 8 bases, with 13 bases sitting between them. CDR3 sequence reads: CASSKDSVYEQFF. The CDR3 coding sequence is TGTGCCAGCAGCAAGGACAGTGTTTATGAGCAGTTCTTC.

The chain is built from TRBV12-5 and TRBJ2-1, with 10 bases that match TRBD2. V shed 2 bases, J shed 0 bases, and the junction held 10 bases outside the gene matches. Germline V CDR1 and CDR2: LGHNT, FRNRAP. The CDR3 has 19 residues. The chain's CDR3 is CASGLLYSGGKSSYNEQFF. The CDR3 coding sequence is TGTGCTAGTGGTTTGTTATATAGCGGGGGGAAATCCTCCTACAATGAGCAGTTCTTC.

The chain has TRBV19 and TRBJ2-7; 11 bases line up with TRBD2. After removal of 5 bases from V and 2 bases from J, the junction contained 5 bases not matched to a gene. Germline-derived CDR1 and CDR2 are LNHDA and SQIVND (reference sequence). The CDR3 totals 15 residues. CDR3 sequence (DNA): TGTGCCAGTAGTGATATGACTAGCGGGGCCTACGAGCAGTACTTC. Translation gives CASSDMTSGAYEQYF.